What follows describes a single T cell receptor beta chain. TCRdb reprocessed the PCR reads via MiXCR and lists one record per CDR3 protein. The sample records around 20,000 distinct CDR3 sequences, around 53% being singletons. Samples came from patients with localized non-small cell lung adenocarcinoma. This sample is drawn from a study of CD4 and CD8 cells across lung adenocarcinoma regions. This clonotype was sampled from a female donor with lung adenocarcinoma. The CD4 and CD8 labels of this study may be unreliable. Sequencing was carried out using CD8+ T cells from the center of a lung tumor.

CDR3 loop: CASRGTVNTEAFF. The DNA of the CDR3 is TGTGCCAGCAGAGGGACGGTGAACACTGAAGCTTTCTTT. The chain has TRBV11-3 and TRBJ1-1; tentative D call: TRBD1 (5 bases). V shed 6 bases and J shed 0 bases, with 8 bases lying between them. Germline loops: CDR1 SGHNT, CDR2 YENEEA. The CDR3 totals 13 residues.